Below, 28 T cell receptor beta chains from the same sample are listed, as sequenced in a study of cytomegalovirus exposure and HLA in healthy donors. The PCR was carried out with 60 Vbeta primers and 13 Jbeta primers. Assay used: immunoSEQ multiplex PCR; TCRdb lists only in-frame clones, some missing. The sample lists 100,000 to 150,000 clones, approximately 78% occurring once. The sequenced sample was PBMCs. The receptor set was obtained from a woman in her twenties or thirties in good health and CMV-seronegative.

The genes are TRBV6-5 and TRBJ2-7; a weak D match, TRBD2 (6 bases). The CDR3 length is 13 residues. CDR1 and CDR2 from the germline V gene are MNHEY and SVGAGI. Trimming shortened V by 5 bases and J by 4 bases, and 12 bases separated the two germline ends. CDR3 sequence reads: CASSAGLQYEQYF. In DNA form, the CDR3 reads TGTGCCAGCAGTGCGGGACTCCAGTACGAGCAGTACTTC.

The V and J genes are TRBV9 and TRBJ2-3; a possible D gene is TRBD2 (6 bases). V shed 5 bases and J shed 0 bases, with 13 bases lying between them. This CDR3 is 15 amino acids long. The germline gives CDR1 SGDLS, CDR2 YYNGEE. For the CDR3, the DNA is TGTGCCAGCAGGGAGGCGGGGAGGAGCACAGATACGCAGTATTTT. As protein: CASREAGRSTDTQYF.

This rearrangement joins TRBV11-2 to TRBJ2-1; D is possibly TRBD1 (5 bases). The CDR3 runs 14 residues. Germline V gene sequence: CDR1 SGHAT, CDR2 FQNNGV. V shed 2 bases and J shed 7 bases, with 12 bases lying between them. CDR3 coding DNA: TGTGCCAGCAGCTTAAGTCCAGGGTGGAATGAGCAGTTCTTC. Encoded protein: CASSLSPGWNEQFF.

V gene TRBV5-4 combines with J gene TRBJ2-3; the D gene is possibly TRBD2 (5 bases). From germline, CDR1 is SGHNT and CDR2 YYREEE (reference sequence). The CDR3 runs 14 residues. V lost 4 bases and J lost 6, with 15 bases in between. CDR3 in amino acids: CASSPGLRVDTQYF. The CDR3 bases are TGTGCCAGCAGCCCAGGACTCCGCGTGGATACGCAGTATTTT.

This clone was seen a few times. The chain has TRBV14 and TRBJ2-7, with 12 bases lining up with TRBD2. Trimming removed 2 bases from V and 5 bases from J; junction bases left unmatched: 7. Germline-derived CDR1 and CDR2 are SGHDN and FVKESK. This CDR3 contains 16 residues. Here the CDR3 DNA reads TGTGCCAGCAGCCAAAGACTAGCGGGAGTGCCCCACGAGCAGTACTTC. Its protein product is CASSQRLAGVPHEQYF.

V is TRBV5-4 and J is TRBJ2-1, with D possibly being TRBD1 (6 bases). Germline V lookup: CDR1 SGHNT, CDR2 YYREEE (reference sequence). The CDR3 is made up of 15 amino acids. Trimming shortened V by 4 bases and J by 5 bases, and 16 bases separated the two germline ends. The CDR3 is CASSLMVAGDNEQFF. As DNA, the CDR3 is TGTGCCAGCAGCCTGATGGTGGCAGGGGACAATGAGCAGTTCTTC.

The J gene is TRBJ2-3, the V gene TRBV4-2, with TRBD2 identical over 11 bases. The CDR3 runs to 17 residues. Trimming cost V 0 bases and J 5 bases; bases outside gene matches: 7. Germline CDR1 and CDR2: LGHNA and YNFKEQ. As DNA, the CDR3 is TGTGCCAGCAGCCAAGAGGGTAGCGGGGGGGCAGGAGATACGCAGTATTTT. This gives the protein CASSQEGSGGAGDTQYF.

V gene TRBV6-1 combines with J gene TRBJ2-7; D might be TRBD1 (6 bases). V shed 7 bases and J shed 0 bases, with 10 bases lying between them. CDR3 length equals 13 residues. CDR1 MNHNS and CDR2 SASEGT come from the germline V gene. The chain's CDR3 is CASKTGSSYEQYF. The CDR3 DNA reads as TGTGCCAGCAAAACAGGGAGCTCCTACGAGCAGTACTTC.

CDR3 nucleotide sequence: TGTGCCAGCAGCTTAGATGGACAGCAGAATACCTACAATGAGCAGTTCTTC. Amino acid sequence: CASSLDGQQNTYNEQFF. The chain couples TRBV7-6 to TRBJ2-1, with D tentatively TRBD1 (6 bases). Germline loops: CDR1 SGHVS, CDR2 FNYEAQ. Between the trimmed V and J ends, which lost 1 base and 2 bases, there was a span of 15 bases. This CDR3 is 17 amino acids long.

V and J are TRBV6-1 and TRBJ1-4, with D perhaps TRBD1 (5 bases). The V end lost 2 bases, the J end lost 0 bases, and 10 bases lay between the germline ends. The CDR3 spans 16 residues. Germline V gene sequence: CDR1 MNHNS, CDR2 SASEGT. The DNA of the CDR3 is TGTGCCAGCAGTGAAAAGGGGTTTGCAACTAATGAAAAACTGTTTTTT. Amino acids: CASSEKGFATNEKLFF.

The rearrangement links TRBV2 to TRBJ1-3; D uncertain. Germline V gene lookup returns CDR1 SNHLY and CDR2 FYNNEI. The CDR3 spans 12 residues. Deletions cut 5 bases from V and 4 bases from J, with 6 bases between. The CDR3, as DNA: TGTGCCAGCAGTTTCCAAGGAAACACCATATATTTT. It translates to CASSFQGNTIYF.

This chain connects TRBV7-3 to TRBJ2-1; 12 nucleotides agree with TRBD1. J was trimmed by 5 bases and V by 4 bases; bases with no gene match: 3. The germline V gene encodes CDR1 SGHTA and CDR2 FQGTGA. This CDR3 is built from 15 residues. The CDR3 spells CASSYRDRGHNEQFF. CDR3 nucleotide sequence: TGTGCCAGCAGCTACCGGGACAGGGGGCACAATGAGCAGTTCTTC. Drawing the rest from reference TRBV7-3 and TRBJ2-1, the complete variable domain is GAGVSQTPSNKVTEKGKYVELRCDPISGHTALYWYRQSLGQGPEFLIYFQGTGAADDSGLPNDRFFAVRPEGSVSTLKIQRTERGDSAVYLCASSYRDRGHNEQFFGPGTRLTVL.

This clone was detected once. The chain links TRBV9 to TRBJ2-6, with D possibly matching TRBD1 (5 bases). CDR1 and CDR2 (germline): SGDLS, YYNGEE. V was shortened by 3 bases and J by 0 bases, with 16 bases between the two germline ends. The CDR3 covers 18 residues. Here the CDR3 DNA reads TGTGCCAGCAGCGGGCCGACAGCCGTCGACTCTGGGGCCAACGTCCTGACTTTC. Translating it yields CASSGPTAVDSGANVLTF. The full variable domain, with the rest looked up from reference TRBV9 and TRBJ2-6, is DSGVTQTPKHLITATGQRVTLRCSPRSGDLSVYWYQQSLDQGLQFLIQYYNGEERAKGNILERFSAQQFPDLHSELNLSSLELGDSALYFCASSGPTAVDSGANVLTFGAGSRLTVL.

Concerning this clone: Since the CDR3 does not end with the conserved phenylalanine or tryptophan, this likely comes from a read error. The genes are TRBV20-1 and TRBJ1-2; TRBD1 is a possible D gene (5 bases). V gave up 6 bases and J gave up 6 bases, with 11 bases separating them. Germline V gene lookup returns CDR1 DFQATT and CDR2 SNEGSKA (reference sequence). The CDR3 extends over 11 amino acids. The CDR3 DNA is TGCAGTGCCCAGGGTATCGATGGCTACACCCTC. As protein: CSAQGIDGYTL.

This clone was found a few times. CDR3 sequence reads: CALLDRGQEKLFF. CDR3 bases: TGTGCGCTTTTAGACAGGGGGCAAGAAAAACTGTTTTTT. This sequence joins TRBV19 and TRBJ1-4, with 10 bases lining up with TRBD1. The CDR3 length is 13 residues. Germline CDR1 LNHDA, CDR2 SQIVND (reference sequence).

This clone was seen a handful of times. This chain uses TRBV18 with TRBJ2-5, with D possibly TRBD2 on 6 matching bases. The CDR3 has 16 residues. Trimming removed 1 base from V and 4 bases from J, with 16 bases in between. The V gene's germline CDR1 is KGHSH and CDR2 LQKENI. CDR3 sequence reads: CASSPLPPGVGETQYF. The CDR3 nucleotides read TGTGCCAGCTCACCACTCCCCCCGGGGGTAGGAGAGACCCAGTACTTC.

The genes are TRBV4-1 and TRBJ2-5, with a possible D match to TRBD2 (6 bases). The better agreement between TRBJ2-7 and the DNA end casts doubt on the J call. Germline V gene data show CDR1 as MGHRA and CDR2 as YSYEKL. The CDR3 is 15 residues long. CDR3 sequence reads: CASSHFGTVAYEQYF. The CDR3 coding sequence is TGCGCCAGCAGCCACTTCGGGACTGTGGCCTACGAGCAGTACTTC.

This rearrangement joins TRBV27 to TRBJ2-7, with 8 bases lining up with TRBD2. Looked up from germline, CDR1 is MNHEY and CDR2 is SMNVEV (reference sequence). The CDR3 sequence is 14 residues long. V shed 6 bases, J shed 4 bases, and the junction held 8 bases outside the gene matches. The CDR3 spells CASRQRGGGYEQYF. Written as DNA, the CDR3 is TGTGCCAGCAGGCAACGGGGGGGCGGATACGAGCAGTACTTC.

The CDR3 loop is CASSSQGNTEAFF. The CDR3 DNA reads TGTGCCAGCAGCTCACAGGGGAACACTGAAGCTTTCTTT. The genes are TRBV7-3 and TRBJ1-1, with a weak D call TRBD1 (6 bases). Germline V CDR1 and CDR2: SGHTA, FQGTGA. The length of the CDR3 is 13 residues. The V gene lost 4 bases and the J gene lost 1 base, with 7 bases spanning the gap.

In this sample, this clone turned up once. The chain links TRBV11-2 to TRBJ1-1; a weak D match, TRBD1 (6 bases). The V gene lost 5 bases and the J gene lost 3 bases, with 19 bases spanning the gap. Germline assignment: CDR1 SGHAT and CDR2 FQNNGV. The CDR3 runs to 16 residues. Here the CDR3 DNA reads TGTGCCAGCAGCCCGGGGGGGATCAGGACAGACACTGAAGCTTTCTTT. It translates to CASSPGGIRTDTEAFF.

V and J are TRBV5-1 and TRBJ2-1, with 9 bases that match TRBD1. The CDR3 totals 15 residues. Germline CDR1 SGHRS, CDR2 YFSETQ. Trimming cost V 0 bases and J 7 bases; bases outside gene matches: 5. The chain's CDR3 is CASSLEQGAWNEQFF. In nucleotides, the CDR3 is TGCGCCAGCAGCTTGGAACAGGGGGCATGGAATGAGCAGTTCTTC.

V gene TRBV2 combines with J gene TRBJ1-5; D is possibly TRBD1 (5 bases). V lost 6 bases and J 2 bases, leaving 11 bases between the germline ends. CDR1 and CDR2 (germline): SNHLY, FYNNEI. The CDR3 contains 14 residues. CDR3 coding DNA: TGTGCCAGCAGCCGCGAAGGGGGCAATCAGCCCCAGCATTTT. It encodes CASSREGGNQPQHF.

This clone was seen only a few times. The J gene is TRBJ2-5, the V gene TRBV5-1, with 13 bases matching TRBD2. The CDR3 spans 15 residues. Germline trimming cut 0 bases from V and 5 bases from J; bases unmatched to any gene: 1. Germline loops: CDR1 SGHRS, CDR2 YFSETQ. CDR3: CASSLVTSGGETQYF. The DNA for the CDR3 is TGCGCCAGCAGCTTGGTGACTAGCGGGGGGGAGACCCAGTACTTC.

The chain combines TRBV6-5 with TRBJ2-5; possible D gene TRBD2, 5 bases. Germline loops: CDR1 MNHEY, CDR2 SVGAGI. V was pared by 6 bases and J by 6 bases, with 14 bases between. The CDR3 runs to 13 residues. The CDR3 region has the DNA TGTGCCAGCAGACAGACTATTTTAAAGACCCAGTACTTC. Translating gives CASRQTILKTQYF.

The V call is TRBV5-1, the J call TRBJ1-3, with D unclear. V was clipped by 0 bases and J by 4 bases, with 5 bases between them. Germline V gene sequence: CDR1 SGHRS, CDR2 YFSETQ. CDR3 length: 13 residues. This CDR3 reads CASSLARGNTIYF. CDR3 coding DNA: TGCGCCAGCAGCTTGGCCCGGGGAAACACCATATATTTT. Together with reference TRBV5-1 and TRBJ1-3, the CDR3 gives the full variable domain: KAGVTQTPRYLIKTRGQQVTLSCSPISGHRSVSWYQQTPGQGLQFLFEYFSETQRNKGNFPGRFSGRQFSNSRSEMNVSTLELGDSALYLCASSLARGNTIYFGEGSWLTVV.

The gene calls are TRBV6-5 and TRBJ2-2, with TRBD1 as a possible D gene (5 bases). Per germline, CDR1 MNHEY and CDR2 SVGAGI. The CDR3 is 15 amino acids. V was shortened by 6 bases and J by 4 bases, with 15 bases between the two germline ends. The CDR3 DNA sequence: TGTGCCAGCAGCCAGCTGGGGCAGCCCACCGGGGAGCTGTTTTTT. Protein product: CASSQLGQPTGELFF.

The genes are TRBV4-1 and TRBJ2-7, with D possibly being TRBD2 (6 bases). The V gene lost 0 bases and the J gene lost 2 bases, with 11 bases spanning the gap. Germline assignment: CDR1 MGHRA and CDR2 YSYEKL. The CDR3 has 15 amino acids. The CDR3 nucleotides read TGCGCCAGCAGCCAAGAGGGGGGTAGCGCCTACGAGCAGTACTTC. Encoded protein: CASSQEGGSAYEQYF.

The V and J genes are TRBV11-1 and TRBJ2-1; D is possibly TRBD2 (5 bases). This CDR3 comprises 17 residues. Germline lookup yields CDR1 SGHAT and CDR2 FQDESV (reference sequence). The V end was cut by 6 bases, the J end by 3 bases, with 21 bases between. In DNA form, the CDR3 reads TGTGCCAGCAGTTCAAAAGGAGGCCGATTGGGCTACAATGAGCAGTTCTTC. It is translated as CASSSKGGRLGYNEQFF.